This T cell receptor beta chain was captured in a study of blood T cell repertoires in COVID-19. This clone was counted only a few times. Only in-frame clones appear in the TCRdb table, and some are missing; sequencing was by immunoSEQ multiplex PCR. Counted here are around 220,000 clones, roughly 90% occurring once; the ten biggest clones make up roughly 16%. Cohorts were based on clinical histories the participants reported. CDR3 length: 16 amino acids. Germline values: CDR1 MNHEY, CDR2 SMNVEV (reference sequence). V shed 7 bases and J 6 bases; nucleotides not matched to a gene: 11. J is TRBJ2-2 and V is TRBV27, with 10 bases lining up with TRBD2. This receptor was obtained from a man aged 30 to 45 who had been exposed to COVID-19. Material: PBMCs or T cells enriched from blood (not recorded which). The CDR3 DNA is TGTGCCAGCAAACCTCAGCGGGGGGGCCTTTCCGGGGAGCTGTTTTTT. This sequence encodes CASKPQRGGLSGELFF.